The clone carrying this T cell receptor (beta chain) has a count of ten or more. What it recognizes is unknown. CDR3 size: 14 residues. Per germline, CDR1 SGHRS and CDR2 YFSETQ. The trim removed 6 bases at V and 5 bases at J, leaving 7 bases unmatched. Participants, patients aged 18 to 65, had newly diagnosed hyperthyroidism with a duration under 2 months. The source of the PBMCs was around 10 ml of fresh peripheral blood. The source of the sample is a study of T cells in Graves' hyperthyroidism and ophthalmopathy. From RNA transcripts, TCR beta CDR3 regions were amplified. HTBI primers were used for first-round RT-PCR of the TCR CDR3. TCRdb re-derived calls from the multiplex PCR reads in MiXCR, one entry per CDR3 protein. The data contain about 400,000 distinct CDR3 sequences, 15% of them seen just once; the ten biggest clones take up 30% to 35%. Whole-study results and caveats: Among thyroid clonotypes expanded above 0.001, most also appeared in blood.

This clonotype originated in a woman aged 30 to 39 with Graves' hyperthyroidism. What was sequenced was blood. This rearrangement joins TRBV5-1 to TRBJ1-4; 7 bases match TRBD1. In DNA form, the CDR3 reads TGCGCCAGCACGCCGGGACAGTTAAATGAAAAACTGTTTTTT. Amino acid sequence: CASTPGQLNEKLFF.